Presented here are 3 T cell receptor beta chains from one specimen sequenced in a study of blood T cell repertoires in COVID-19. The data were produced by immunoSEQ multiplex PCR, yet TCRdb's version contains in-frame clones alone and is incomplete. Found here are approximately 210,000 clones, 83% of them singletons; the top ten hold about 2.7%. The sample was peripheral blood. The receptors originated from a woman between 35 and 50 years old with active or convalescent COVID-19.

CDR3 coding DNA: TGCGCCAGCAGCGCCCATACAGGGGAGGAGACCCAGTACTTC. It is translated as CASSAHTGEETQYF. This chain links TRBV5-1 with TRBJ2-5; the match to TRBD1 covers 7 bases. Losses at the gene ends were 4 bases for V and 5 bases for J; bases not matched to a gene: 8. CDR1 and CDR2 from the germline V gene are SGHRS and YFSETQ. The CDR3 covers 14 residues.

The V and J genes are TRBV28 and TRBJ2-3; 7 bases are shared with TRBD2. From germline, CDR1 is MDHEN and CDR2 SYDVKM. The trim removed 5 bases at V and 2 bases at J, leaving 10 bases unmatched. This CDR3 is 16 amino acids long. The CDR3 spells CASSAPQAGYTDTQYF. For the CDR3, the DNA is TGTGCCAGCAGTGCTCCCCAAGCGGGGTACACAGATACGCAGTATTTT.

This chain joins TRBV18 and TRBJ1-1; the match to TRBD1 covers 9 bases. The V and J ends lost 3 bases and 1 base, in that order; junction bases with no gene match: 6. The germline gives CDR1 KGHSH, CDR2 LQKENI. CDR3 length: 16 amino acids. In DNA form, the CDR3 reads TGTGCCAGCTCACCTGGGACAGGGCGCGGGAACACTGAAGCTTTCTTT. It encodes CASSPGTGRGNTEAFF.